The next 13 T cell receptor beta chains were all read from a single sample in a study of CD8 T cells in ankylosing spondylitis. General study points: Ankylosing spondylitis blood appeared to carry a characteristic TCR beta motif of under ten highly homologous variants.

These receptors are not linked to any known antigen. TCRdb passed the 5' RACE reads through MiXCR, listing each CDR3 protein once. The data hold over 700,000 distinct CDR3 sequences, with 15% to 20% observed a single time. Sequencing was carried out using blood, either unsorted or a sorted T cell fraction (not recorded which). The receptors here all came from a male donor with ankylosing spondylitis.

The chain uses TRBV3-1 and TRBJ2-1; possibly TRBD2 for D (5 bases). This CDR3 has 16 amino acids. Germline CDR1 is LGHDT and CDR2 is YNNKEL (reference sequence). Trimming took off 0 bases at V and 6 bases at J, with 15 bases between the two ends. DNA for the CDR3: TGTGCCAGCAGCCAAGATCCAACTAGTTACGGCAATGAGCAGTTCTTC. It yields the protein CASSQDPTSYGNEQFF.

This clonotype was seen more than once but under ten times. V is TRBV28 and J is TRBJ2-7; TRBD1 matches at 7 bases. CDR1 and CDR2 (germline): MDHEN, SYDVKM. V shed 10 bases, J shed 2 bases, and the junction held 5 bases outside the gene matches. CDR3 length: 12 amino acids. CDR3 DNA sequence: TGTGCCACCTGGGACAGAACCTACGAGCAGTACTTC. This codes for CATWDRTYEQYF.

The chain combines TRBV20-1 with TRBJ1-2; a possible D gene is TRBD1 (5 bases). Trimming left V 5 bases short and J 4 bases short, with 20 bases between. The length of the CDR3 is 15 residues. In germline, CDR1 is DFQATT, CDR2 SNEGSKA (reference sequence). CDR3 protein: CSALSRDGGSYGYTF. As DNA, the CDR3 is TGCAGTGCTCTATCCCGGGACGGGGGGAGCTATGGCTACACCTTC.

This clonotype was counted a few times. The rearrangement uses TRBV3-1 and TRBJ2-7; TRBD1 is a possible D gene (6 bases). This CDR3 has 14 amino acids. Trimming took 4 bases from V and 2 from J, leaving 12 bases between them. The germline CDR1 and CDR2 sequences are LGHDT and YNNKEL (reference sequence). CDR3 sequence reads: CASSPRQVPYEQYF. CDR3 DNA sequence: TGTGCCAGCAGCCCCAGACAGGTGCCCTACGAGCAGTACTTC.

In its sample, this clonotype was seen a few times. The DNA of the CDR3 is TGCGCCAGCAGCCCCTTTCCTAGCACAGATACGCAGTATTTT. It yields the protein CASSPFPSTDTQYF. V and J are TRBV5-1 and TRBJ2-3; D gene ambiguous. The CDR3 runs to 14 residues. The V end lost 4 bases, the J end lost 0 bases, and 9 bases lay between the germline ends. Per the germline V gene, CDR1 is SGHRS and CDR2 is YFSETQ.

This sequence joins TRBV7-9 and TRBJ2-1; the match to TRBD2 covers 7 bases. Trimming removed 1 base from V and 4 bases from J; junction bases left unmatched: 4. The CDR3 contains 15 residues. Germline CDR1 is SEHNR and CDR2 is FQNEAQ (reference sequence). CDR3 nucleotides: TGTGCCAGCAGCTTAGTTACCGGGAGGTACAATGAGCAGTTCTTC. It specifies CASSLVTGRYNEQFF. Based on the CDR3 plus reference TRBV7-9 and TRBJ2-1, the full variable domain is DTGVSQNPRHKITKRGQNVTFRCDPISEHNRLYWYRQTLGQGPEFLTYFQNEAQLEKSRLLSDRFSAERPKGSFSTLEIQRTEQGDSAMYLCASSLVTGRYNEQFFGPGTRLTVL.

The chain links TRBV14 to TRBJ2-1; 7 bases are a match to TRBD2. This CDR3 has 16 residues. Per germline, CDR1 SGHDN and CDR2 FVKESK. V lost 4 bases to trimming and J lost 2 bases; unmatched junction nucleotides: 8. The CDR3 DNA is TGTGCCAGCAGCCCCCTAATGGGGGGGACCTACAATGAGCAGTTCTTC. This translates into CASSPLMGGTYNEQFF.

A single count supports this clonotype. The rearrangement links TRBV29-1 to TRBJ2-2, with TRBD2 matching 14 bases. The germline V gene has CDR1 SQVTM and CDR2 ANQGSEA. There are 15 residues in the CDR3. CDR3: CSGTSGRSGTGELFF. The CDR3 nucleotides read TGCAGTGGGACTAGCGGGAGATCGGGCACCGGGGAGCTGTTTTTT.

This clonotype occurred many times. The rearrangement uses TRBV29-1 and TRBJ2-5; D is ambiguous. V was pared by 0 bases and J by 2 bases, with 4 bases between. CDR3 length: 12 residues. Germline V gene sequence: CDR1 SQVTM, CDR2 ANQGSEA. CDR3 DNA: TGCAGCGTTGAAGAACAGCAAGAGACCCAGTACTTC. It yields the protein CSVEEQQETQYF. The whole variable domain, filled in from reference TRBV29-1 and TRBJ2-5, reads SAVISQKPSRDICQRGTSLTIQCQVDSQVTMMFWYRQQPGQSLTLIATANQGSEATYESGFVIDKFPISRPNLTFSTLTVSNMSPEDSSIYLCSVEEQQETQYFGPGTRLLVL.

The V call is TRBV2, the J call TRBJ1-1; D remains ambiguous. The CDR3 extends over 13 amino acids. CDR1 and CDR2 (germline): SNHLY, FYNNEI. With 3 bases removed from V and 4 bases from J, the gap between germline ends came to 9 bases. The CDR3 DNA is TGTGCCAGCAGTGAGGAGGAATTCACTGAAGCTTTCTTT. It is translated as CASSEEEFTEAFF.

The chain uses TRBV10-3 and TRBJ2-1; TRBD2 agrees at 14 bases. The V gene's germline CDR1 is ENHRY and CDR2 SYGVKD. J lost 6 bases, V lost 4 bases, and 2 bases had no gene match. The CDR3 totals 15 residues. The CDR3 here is CAISGLAGGPNEQFF. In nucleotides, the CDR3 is TGTGCCATCAGTGGACTAGCGGGGGGGCCCAATGAGCAGTTCTTC.

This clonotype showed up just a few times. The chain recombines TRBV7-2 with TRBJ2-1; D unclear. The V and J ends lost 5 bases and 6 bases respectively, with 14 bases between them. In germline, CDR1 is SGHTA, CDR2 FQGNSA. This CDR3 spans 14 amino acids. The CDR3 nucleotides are TGTGCCAGCAGCCCTCCCCCGGCCCTCAATGAGCAGTTCTTC. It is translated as CASSPPPALNEQFF. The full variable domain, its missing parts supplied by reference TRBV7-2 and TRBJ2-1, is GAGVSQSPSNKVTEKGKDVELRCDPISGHTALYWYRQSLGQGLEFLIYFQGNSAPDKSGLPSDRFSAERTGGSVSTLTIQRTQQEDSAVYLCASSPPPALNEQFFGPGTRLTVL.

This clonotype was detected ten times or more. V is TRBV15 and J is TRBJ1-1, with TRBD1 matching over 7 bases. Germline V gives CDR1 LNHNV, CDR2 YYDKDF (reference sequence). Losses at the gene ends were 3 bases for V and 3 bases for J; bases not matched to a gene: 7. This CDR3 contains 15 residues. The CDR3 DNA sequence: TGTGCCACCAGCAGGTCGACAGGGTTTGACACTGAAGCTTTCTTT. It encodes CATSRSTGFDTEAFF.